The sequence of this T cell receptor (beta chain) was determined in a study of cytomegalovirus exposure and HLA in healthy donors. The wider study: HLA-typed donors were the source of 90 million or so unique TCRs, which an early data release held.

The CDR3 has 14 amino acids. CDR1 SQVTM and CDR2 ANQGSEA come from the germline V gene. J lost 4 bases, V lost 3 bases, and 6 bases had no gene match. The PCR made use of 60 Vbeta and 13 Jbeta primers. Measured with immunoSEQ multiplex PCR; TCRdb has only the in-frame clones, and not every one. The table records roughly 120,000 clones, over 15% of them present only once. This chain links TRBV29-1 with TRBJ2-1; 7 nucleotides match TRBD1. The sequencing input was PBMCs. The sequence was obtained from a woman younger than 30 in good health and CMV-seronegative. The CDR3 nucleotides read TGCAGCGTTGACCCGCTGGGACAGTACAATGAGCAGTTCTTC. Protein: CSVDPLGQYNEQFF.